The next 5 T cell receptor beta chains were all read from a single sample in a study of blood T cells in healthy people across ages. Primed by a sample-barcoded 5' primer and a J-beta primer mix, a second PCR proceeded for roughly 6 to 12 cycles. TCRdb re-analysed the 5' RACE reads in MiXCR, keeping a single row per CDR3 protein. The sample consists of under 1,100,000 distinct CDR3 sequences, roughly a quarter of them appearing once. These data are also associated with another study on T cells of mothers and their children.

Material for sequencing was blood. Receptors originate from a girl aged 2 to 10 in good health.

As regards this clonotype: The junction departs from the called germline gene at one end, perhaps through a read error. V and J are TRBV5-1 and TRBJ2-5; tentatively, D is TRBD1 (6 bases). The CDR3 is made up of 14 amino acids. From germline, CDR1 is SGHRS and CDR2 YFSETQ. The CDR3 region has the DNA TGCGCCAGCAGCTTGGGTCAGGGGAGAGAGACCCGGTACTTC. Translation: CASSLGQGRETRYF.

V is TRBV16 and J is TRBJ2-4; D call uncertain. This CDR3 has 17 residues. Germline V CDR1 and CDR2: KGHSY, FQNENV. V was trimmed by 4 bases and J by 4 bases, leaving 20 bases between them. In DNA form, the CDR3 reads TGTGCCAGCAGCCCCCCGTTGGGAAGGCTGAATAAAAACATTCAGTACTTC. Its protein product is CASSPPLGRLNKNIQYF.

The rearrangement uses TRBV5-1 and TRBJ1-1; tentatively, D is TRBD1 (5 bases). CDR3 length: 15 amino acids. Deletions cut 4 bases from V and 2 bases from J, with 15 bases between. Germline CDR1 reads SGHRS; CDR2 reads YFSETQ. The CDR3 protein is CASSRSTGANTEAFF. CDR3 coding DNA: TGCGCCAGCAGCCGATCGACCGGGGCTAACACTGAAGCTTTCTTT. Supplemented by reference TRBV5-1 and TRBJ1-1, the full variable domain reads KAGVTQTPRYLIKTRGQQVTLSCSPISGHRSVSWYQQTPGQGLQFLFEYFSETQRNKGNFPGRFSGRQFSNSRSEMNVSTLELGDSALYLCASSRSTGANTEAFFGQGTRLTVV.

The genes are TRBV29-1 and TRBJ2-4; no reliable D call. The length of the CDR3 is 16 residues. Trimming pared 6 bases from V and 1 base from J, leaving 19 bases between. Germline CDR1 is SQVTM and CDR2 is ANQGSEA. In DNA, the CDR3 is TGCAGCGTCGCTGACATGGTGTCCGGGGCCAAAAACATTCAGTACTTC. It specifies CSVADMVSGAKNIQYF.

This clonotype was detected only a few times. The chain links TRBV2 to TRBJ2-5; D not resolved. Trimming shortened V by 1 base and J by 9 bases, and 3 bases separated the two germline ends. The CDR3 has 10 residues. Germline CDR1 reads SNHLY; CDR2 reads FYNNEI. The CDR3: CASSEVSQYF. The CDR3 nucleotides read TGTGCCAGCAGTGAAGTGTCCCAGTACTTC.